This entry is about one TCR beta chain. The data were obtained in a study of T cell changes during pregnancy in multiple sclerosis. TCRdb keeps only in-frame clones here, not all; method: immunoSEQ multiplex PCR. The sample lists approximately 89,000 clones, about 95% occurring once. The CDR3 contains 15 residues. The V end lost 6 bases, the J end lost 1 base, and 13 bases lay between the germline ends. Per the germline V gene, CDR1 is SGDLS and CDR2 is YYNGEE. This clonotype originated in a female donor with multiple sclerosis, enrolled in a pregnancy study. The sequenced sample was peripheral blood, obtained in the third trimester of pregnancy. The V and J genes are TRBV9 and TRBJ2-2, with D possibly TRBD1 on 5 matching bases. CDR3 sequence reads: CASTSGIVNTGELFF. The CDR3 bases are TGTGCCAGCACTTCAGGGATAGTGAACACCGGGGAGCTGTTTTTT.